Below, one T cell receptor (beta chain) is given with its context. Its antigen is unknown. The CDR3 runs 19 residues. Germline V lookup: CDR1 LGHDT, CDR2 YNNKEL (reference sequence). Deletions cut 1 base from V and 3 bases from J, with 23 bases between. The data were taken from a study of T cells after yellow fever vaccination. General study results and limits: Bulk-population clonotypes that are abundant could appear as contaminants in FACS-sorted repertoires.

Making TCR cDNA involved 5'RACE template switching, which added UMIs and a universal primer site. MiXCR, run by TCRdb on the 5' RACE reads, gives a single entry per CDR3 protein. The sample lists fewer than 150,000 distinct CDR3 sequences, over 7% occurring once. V gene TRBV3-1 combines with J gene TRBJ2-3, with D unresolved. Material: CD4+ T cells sorted from PBMCs, obtained 5 days after the yellow fever booster vaccination. This sequence was found in a man in his thirties or forties who received the YFV17D yellow fever vaccine. This CDR3 is CASSQGQKRRPLGTDTQYF. CDR3 bases: TGTGCCAGCAGCCAAGGTCAAAAACGGAGACCCCTGGGGACAGATACGCAGTATTTT.